Listed below are T cell receptor beta chains from one sample, sequenced in a study of control samples from healthy donors and cancer patients. The method was immunoSEQ multiplex PCR; TCRdb's version includes in-frame clones alone and lacks a portion of them. This sample carries 150,000 to 190,000 clones, roughly 93% of them seen once, and the ten largest clones take under 2.5%. Sequencing input: blood. These receptors were collected from a man between 50 and 59 years old in good health. CDR3s include the opening cysteine and the closing phenylalanine or tryptophan. The order of the fields is CDR3 protein, V gene, J gene.

CATMAGGINYGYTF	TRBV2	TRBJ1-2
CASSPGSSGTSSYNEQFF	TRBV18	TRBJ2-1
CATSREQGSSGANVLTF	TRBV15	TRBJ2-6
CASRDNRGTEAFF	TRBV6-5	TRBJ1-1
CASSIDPRGGEFF	TRBV19	TRBJ2-1
CSAGRDYEQYF	TRBV20-1	TRBJ2-7
CASSLGSYNSPLHF	TRBV27	TRBJ1-6
CASSAGTGSDYEQYF	TRBV16	TRBJ2-7
CASSPRYEQYF	TRBV28	TRBJ2-7
CASSLSAGDVGDTQYF	TRBV13	TRBJ2-3
CASSLGLGRERTYEQYF	TRBV5-6	TRBJ2-7
CASSLGLTGNTEAFF	TRBV5-1	TRBJ1-1
CSVHRGAVEQFF	TRBV29-1	TRBJ2-1
CASSFIRGLNEKLFF	TRBV14	TRBJ1-4
CASSPLDQANGYTF	TRBV18	TRBJ1-2
CASSPYREVSNQPQHF	TRBV18	TRBJ1-5
CTSSQGLVTDTQYF	TRBV1	TRBJ2-3
CASSQGVGSNQPQHF	TRBV10-2	TRBJ1-5
CASSPPPGTGFENTIYF	TRBV28	TRBJ1-3
CASTLGGGYNEQFF	TRBV6-5	TRBJ2-1
CASSQDAINQPQHF	TRBV4-1	TRBJ1-5
CASSLAAKLVGPNYGYTF	TRBV7-9	TRBJ1-2
CASSLFAGANTGELFF	TRBV7-6	TRBJ2-2
CASSSQGANSPLHF	TRBV6-5	TRBJ1-6
CASSLISWTGSGYTF	TRBV28	TRBJ1-2
CASSQVPSRNEQFF	TRBV14	TRBJ2-1
CSVAPTGSETQYF	TRBV29-1	TRBJ2-5
CATSLSGRGGLKTQYF	TRBV24-1	TRBJ2-5
CAISTGGGNTIYF	TRBV10-1	TRBJ1-3
CASSYAGAGGYTF	TRBV6-2/TRBV6-3	TRBJ1-2
CASSGGQGVISGANVLTF	TRBV9	TRBJ2-6
CASRWAGQGSPLHF	TRBV14	TRBJ1-6
CASSLSTGLNTEAFF	TRBV5-1	TRBJ1-1
CASIARHLKTGELFF	TRBV19	TRBJ2-2
CASSLDTMGNEQFF	TRBV7-9	TRBJ2-1
CASRPGENEQFF	TRBV5-1	TRBJ2-1
CASSYPTRDRYSGNQPQHF	TRBV28	TRBJ1-5
CASSFARGNNEKLFF	TRBV5-1	TRBJ1-4
CASSQDAGITYNEQFF	TRBV14	TRBJ2-1
CSVAMGGNEQYF	TRBV29-1	TRBJ2-7
CASSLEAGFNYGYTF	TRBV5-4	TRBJ1-2
CASRPGRDTYEQYF	TRBV23-1	TRBJ2-7
CASTPSGGGNEQFF	TRBV28	TRBJ2-1
CASSPDRGYGYTF	TRBV18	TRBJ1-2
CASRKVRGLNYGYTF	TRBV27	TRBJ1-2
CATSGSQWNEKLFF	TRBV24-1	TRBJ1-4
CAISGQKNSPLHF	TRBV10-3	TRBJ1-6
CASSLQGQAGNTIYF	TRBV5-1	TRBJ1-3
CASSRGPNYGYTF	TRBV19	TRBJ1-2
CASSLAAGWQETQYF	TRBV7-2	TRBJ2-5
CSARQGRGEAFF	TRBV29-1	TRBJ1-1
CASSFRQGGQPQHF	TRBV6-5	TRBJ1-5
CASSLEGSNEQFF	TRBV11-3	TRBJ2-1
CASSQDRENQPQHF	TRBV4-2	TRBJ1-5